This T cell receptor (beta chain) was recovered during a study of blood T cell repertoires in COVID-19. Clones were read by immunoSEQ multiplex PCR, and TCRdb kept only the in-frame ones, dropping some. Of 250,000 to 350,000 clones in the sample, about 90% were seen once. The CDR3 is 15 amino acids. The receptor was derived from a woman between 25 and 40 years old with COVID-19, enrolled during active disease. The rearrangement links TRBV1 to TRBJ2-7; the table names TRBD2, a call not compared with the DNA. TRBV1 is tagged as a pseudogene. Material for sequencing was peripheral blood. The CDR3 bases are TGCACCAGCAGCCAAGATGCAGCGGAGTCCTACGAGCAGTACTTC. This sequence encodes CTSSQDAAESYEQYF.